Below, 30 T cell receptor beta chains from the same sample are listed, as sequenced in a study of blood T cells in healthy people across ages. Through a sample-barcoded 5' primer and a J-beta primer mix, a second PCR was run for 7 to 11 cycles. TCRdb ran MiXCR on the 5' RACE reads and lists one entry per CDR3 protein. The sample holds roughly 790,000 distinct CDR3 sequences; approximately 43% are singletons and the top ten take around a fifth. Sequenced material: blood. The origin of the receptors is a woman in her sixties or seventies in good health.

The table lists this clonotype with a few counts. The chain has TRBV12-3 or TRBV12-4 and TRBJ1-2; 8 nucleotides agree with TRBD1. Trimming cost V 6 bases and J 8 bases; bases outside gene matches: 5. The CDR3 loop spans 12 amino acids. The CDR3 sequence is CASRGTGHGYTF. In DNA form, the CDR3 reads TGTGCCAGCAGGGGGACAGGTCACGGCTACACCTTC.

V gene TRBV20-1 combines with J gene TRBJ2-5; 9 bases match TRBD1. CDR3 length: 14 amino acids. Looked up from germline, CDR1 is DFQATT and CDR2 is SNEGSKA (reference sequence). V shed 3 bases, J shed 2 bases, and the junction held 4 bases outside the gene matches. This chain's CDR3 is CSASTGGGQETQYF. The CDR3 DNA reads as TGCAGTGCTAGTACAGGGGGCGGGCAAGAGACCCAGTACTTC.

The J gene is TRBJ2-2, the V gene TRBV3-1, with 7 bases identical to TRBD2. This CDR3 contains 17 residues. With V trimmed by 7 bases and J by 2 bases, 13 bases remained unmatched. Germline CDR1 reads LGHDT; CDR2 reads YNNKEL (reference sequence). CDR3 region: CASKALRGRYNTGELFF. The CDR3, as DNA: TGTGCCAGCAAAGCCCTGCGCGGGAGATACAACACCGGGGAGCTGTTTTTT. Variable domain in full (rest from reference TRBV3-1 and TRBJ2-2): DTAVSQTPKYLVTQMGNDKSIKCEQNLGHDTMYWYKQDSKKFLKIMFSYNNKELIINETVPNRFSPKSPDKAHLNLHINSLELGDSAVYFCASKALRGRYNTGELFFGEGSRLTVL.

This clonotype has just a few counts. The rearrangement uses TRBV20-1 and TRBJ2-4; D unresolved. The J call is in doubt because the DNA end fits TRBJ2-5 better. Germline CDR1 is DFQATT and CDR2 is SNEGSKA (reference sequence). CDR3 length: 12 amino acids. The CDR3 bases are TGCAGTGCTTGGGCCGCACAAGAGACCCAGTACTTC. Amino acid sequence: CSAWAAQETQYF.

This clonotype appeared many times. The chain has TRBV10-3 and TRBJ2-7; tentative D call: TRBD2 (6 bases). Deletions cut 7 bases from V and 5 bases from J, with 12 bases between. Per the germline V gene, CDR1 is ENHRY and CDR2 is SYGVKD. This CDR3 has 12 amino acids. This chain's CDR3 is CAINRGADEQYF. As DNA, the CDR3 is TGTGCCATCAACCGCGGGGCGGACGAGCAGTACTTC.

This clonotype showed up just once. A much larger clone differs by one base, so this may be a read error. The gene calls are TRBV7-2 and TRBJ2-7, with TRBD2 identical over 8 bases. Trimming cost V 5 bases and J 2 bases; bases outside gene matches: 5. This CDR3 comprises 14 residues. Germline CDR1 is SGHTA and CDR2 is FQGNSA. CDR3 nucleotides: TGTGCCAGCAGCCGTCGAGCGGGAGCCTACGAGCAGTACTTC. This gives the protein CASSRRAGAYEQYF. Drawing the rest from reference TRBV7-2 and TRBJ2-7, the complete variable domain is GAGVSQSPSNKVTEKGKDVELRCDPISGHTALYWYRQSLGQGLEFLIYFQGNSAPDKSGLPSDRFSAERTGGSVSTLTIQRTQQEDSAVYLCASSRRAGAYEQYFGPGTRLTVT.

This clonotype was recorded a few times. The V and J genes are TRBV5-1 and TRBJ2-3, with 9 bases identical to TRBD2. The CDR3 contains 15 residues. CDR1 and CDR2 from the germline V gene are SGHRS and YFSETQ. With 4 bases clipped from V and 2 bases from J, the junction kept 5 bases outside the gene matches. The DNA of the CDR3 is TGCGCCAGCAGCGCTAGCGGGGCCTTCACAGATACGCAGTATTTT. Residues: CASSASGAFTDTQYF.

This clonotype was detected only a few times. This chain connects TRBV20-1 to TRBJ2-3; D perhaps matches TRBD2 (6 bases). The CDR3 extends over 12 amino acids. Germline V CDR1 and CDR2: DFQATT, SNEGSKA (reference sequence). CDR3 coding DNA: TGCGGTTGGGAGCGGGGCACAGATACGCAGTATTTT. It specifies CGWERGTDTQYF.

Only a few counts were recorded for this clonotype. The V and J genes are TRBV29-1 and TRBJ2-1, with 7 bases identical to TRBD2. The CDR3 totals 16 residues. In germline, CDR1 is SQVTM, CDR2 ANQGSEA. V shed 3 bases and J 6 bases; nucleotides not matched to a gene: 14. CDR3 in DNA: TGCAGCGTTGACAGCCTTTTGGCGGGAGTACTCAATGAGCAGTTCTTC. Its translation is CSVDSLLAGVLNEQFF.

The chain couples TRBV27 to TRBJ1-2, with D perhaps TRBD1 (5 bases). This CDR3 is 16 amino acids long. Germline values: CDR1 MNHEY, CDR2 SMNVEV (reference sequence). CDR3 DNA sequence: TGTGTACCGCAGGCCAGGGAAGGTAGGAGCGACTATGGCTACACCTTC. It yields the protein CVPQAREGRSDYGYTF.

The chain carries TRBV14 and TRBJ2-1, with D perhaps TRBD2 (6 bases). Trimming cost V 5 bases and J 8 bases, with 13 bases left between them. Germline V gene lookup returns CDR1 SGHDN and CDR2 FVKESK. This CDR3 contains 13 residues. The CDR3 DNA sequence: TGTGCCAGCAGCAAGGGACTCGAATATGAGCAGTTCTTC. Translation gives CASSKGLEYEQFF.

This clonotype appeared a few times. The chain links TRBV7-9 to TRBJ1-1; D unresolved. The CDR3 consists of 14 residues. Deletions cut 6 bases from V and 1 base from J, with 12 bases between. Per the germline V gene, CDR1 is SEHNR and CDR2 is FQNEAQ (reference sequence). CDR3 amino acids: CASRTSRGNTEAFF. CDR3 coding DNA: TGTGCCAGCAGGACAAGCCGGGGGAACACTGAAGCTTTCTTT.

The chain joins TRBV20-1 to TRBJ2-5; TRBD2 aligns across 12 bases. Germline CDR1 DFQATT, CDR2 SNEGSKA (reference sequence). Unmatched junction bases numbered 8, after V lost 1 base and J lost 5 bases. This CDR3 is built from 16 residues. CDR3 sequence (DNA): TGCAGTGCTAGAGTCCCTAGCGGGGGGGCCTACGAGACCCAGTACTTC. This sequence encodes CSARVPSGGAYETQYF.

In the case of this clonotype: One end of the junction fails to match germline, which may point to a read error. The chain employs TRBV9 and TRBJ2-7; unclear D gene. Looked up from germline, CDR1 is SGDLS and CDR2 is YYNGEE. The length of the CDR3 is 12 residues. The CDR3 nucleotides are TGTGCCAGCAACGTAGACTCCTACGAGCAGTACTTC. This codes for CASNVDSYEQYF. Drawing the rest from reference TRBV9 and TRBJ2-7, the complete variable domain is DSGVTQTPKHLITATGQRVTLRCSPRSGDLSVYWYQQSLDQGLQFLIQYYNGEERAKGNILERFSAQQFPDLHSELNLSSLELGDSALYFCASNVDSYEQYFGPGTRLTVT.

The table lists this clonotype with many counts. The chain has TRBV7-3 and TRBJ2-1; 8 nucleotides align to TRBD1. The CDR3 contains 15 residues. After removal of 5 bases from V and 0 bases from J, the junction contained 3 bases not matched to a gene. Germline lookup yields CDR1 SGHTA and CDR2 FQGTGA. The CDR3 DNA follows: TGTGCCAGCAGCATCACAGGGGGCTCCTACAATGAGCAGTTCTTC. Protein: CASSITGGSYNEQFF.

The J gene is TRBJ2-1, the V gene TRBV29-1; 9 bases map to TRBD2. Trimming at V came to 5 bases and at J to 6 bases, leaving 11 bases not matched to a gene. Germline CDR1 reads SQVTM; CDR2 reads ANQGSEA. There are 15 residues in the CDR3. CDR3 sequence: CSVPSEAGGGNEQFF. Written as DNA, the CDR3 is TGCAGCGTTCCCTCGGAGGCGGGAGGGGGCAATGAGCAGTTCTTC.

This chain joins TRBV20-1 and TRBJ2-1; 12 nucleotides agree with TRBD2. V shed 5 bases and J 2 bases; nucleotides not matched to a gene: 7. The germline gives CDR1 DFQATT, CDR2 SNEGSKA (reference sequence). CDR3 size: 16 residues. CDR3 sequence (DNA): TGCAGTGCTCCGTATGGACTAGCGGGACCCTACAATGAGCAGTTCTTC. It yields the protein CSAPYGLAGPYNEQFF.

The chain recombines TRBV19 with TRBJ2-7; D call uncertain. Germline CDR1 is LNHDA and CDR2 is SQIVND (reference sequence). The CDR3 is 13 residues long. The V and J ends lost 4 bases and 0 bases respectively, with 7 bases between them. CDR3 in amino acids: CASSTAFSYEQYF. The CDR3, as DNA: TGTGCCAGTAGTACAGCATTCTCCTACGAGCAGTACTTC.

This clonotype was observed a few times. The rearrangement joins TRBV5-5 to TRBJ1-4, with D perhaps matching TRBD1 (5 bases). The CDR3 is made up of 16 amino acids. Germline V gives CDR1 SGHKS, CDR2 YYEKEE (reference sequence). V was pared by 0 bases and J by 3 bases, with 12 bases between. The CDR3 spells CASSLVAGLPNEKLFF. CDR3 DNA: TGTGCCAGCAGCTTGGTGGCGGGGCTCCCTAATGAAAAACTGTTTTTT.

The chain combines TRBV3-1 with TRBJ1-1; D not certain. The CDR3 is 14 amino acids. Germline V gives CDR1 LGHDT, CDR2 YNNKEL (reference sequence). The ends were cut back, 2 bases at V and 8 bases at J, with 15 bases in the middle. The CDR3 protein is CASSQSGSAEEAFF. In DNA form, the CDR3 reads TGTGCCAGCAGCCAAAGTGGGTCAGCCGAAGAAGCTTTCTTT.

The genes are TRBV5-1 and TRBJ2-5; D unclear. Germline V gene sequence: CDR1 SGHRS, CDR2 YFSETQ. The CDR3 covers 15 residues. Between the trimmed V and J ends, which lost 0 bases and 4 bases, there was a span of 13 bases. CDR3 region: CASSLDGRWRETQYF. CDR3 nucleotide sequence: TGCGCCAGCAGCTTGGACGGCAGGTGGAGAGAGACCCAGTACTTC.

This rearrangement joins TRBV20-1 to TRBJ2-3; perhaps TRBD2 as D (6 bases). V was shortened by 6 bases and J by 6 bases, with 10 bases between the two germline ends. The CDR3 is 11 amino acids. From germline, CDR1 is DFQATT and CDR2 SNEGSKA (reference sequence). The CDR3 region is CSAGRGDTQYF. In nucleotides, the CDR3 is TGCAGTGCCGGGCGGGGTGATACGCAGTATTTT.

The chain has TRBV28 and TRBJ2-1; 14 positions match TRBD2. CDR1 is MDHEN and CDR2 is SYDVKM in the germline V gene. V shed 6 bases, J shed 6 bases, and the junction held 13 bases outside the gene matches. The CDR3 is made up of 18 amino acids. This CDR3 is CASSTTYLTSGRVNEQFF. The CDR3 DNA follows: TGTGCCAGCAGCACTACCTACCTGACTAGCGGGAGGGTCAATGAGCAGTTCTTC.

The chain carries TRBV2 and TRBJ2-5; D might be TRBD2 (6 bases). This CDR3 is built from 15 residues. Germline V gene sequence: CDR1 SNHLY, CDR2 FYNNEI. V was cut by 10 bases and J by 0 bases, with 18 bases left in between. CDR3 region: CATGGFRAYQETQYF. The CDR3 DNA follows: TGTGCCACTGGGGGGTTTCGGGCGTACCAAGAGACCCAGTACTTC.

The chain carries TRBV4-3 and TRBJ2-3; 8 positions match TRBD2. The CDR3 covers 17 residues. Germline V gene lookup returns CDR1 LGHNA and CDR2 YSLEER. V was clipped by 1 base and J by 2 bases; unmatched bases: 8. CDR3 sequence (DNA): TGCGCCAGCAGCCAAGTCCCGACTAGCGAAGACACAGATACGCAGTATTTT. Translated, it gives CASSQVPTSEDTDTQYF.

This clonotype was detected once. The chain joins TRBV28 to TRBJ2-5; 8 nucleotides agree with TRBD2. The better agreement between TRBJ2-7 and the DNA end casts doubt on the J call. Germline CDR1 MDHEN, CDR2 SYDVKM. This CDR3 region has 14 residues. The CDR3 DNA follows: TGTGCCAGCACCCCTCAAAGCGGGGGCCACGAGCAGTACTTC. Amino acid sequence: CASTPQSGGHEQYF.

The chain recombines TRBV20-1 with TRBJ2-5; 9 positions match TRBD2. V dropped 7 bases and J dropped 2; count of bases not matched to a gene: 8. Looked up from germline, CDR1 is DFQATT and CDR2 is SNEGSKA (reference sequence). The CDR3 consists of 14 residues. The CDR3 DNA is TGCAGTGGTCCCGCGGGAGGGCCTCAAGAGACCCAGTACTTC. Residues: CSGPAGGPQETQYF.

The CDR3 DNA sequence: TGTGCCAGCAGCCAAGTTCCTTTGCACACTGAAGCTTTCTTT. Its translation: CASSQVPLHTEAFF. The chain links TRBV3-1 to TRBJ1-1; D remains unclear. Deletions cut 1 base from V and 3 bases from J, with 9 bases between. CDR1 is LGHDT, CDR2 YNNKEL, per germline (reference sequence). CDR3 length equals 14 residues.

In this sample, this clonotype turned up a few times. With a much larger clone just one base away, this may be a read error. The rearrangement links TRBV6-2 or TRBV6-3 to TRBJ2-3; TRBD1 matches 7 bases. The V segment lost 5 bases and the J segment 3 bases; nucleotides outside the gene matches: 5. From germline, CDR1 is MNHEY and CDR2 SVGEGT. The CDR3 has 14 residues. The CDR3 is CASSARQGTDTQYF. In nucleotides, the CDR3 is TGTGCCAGCAGTGCCCGACAGGGAACAGATACGCAGTATTTT.

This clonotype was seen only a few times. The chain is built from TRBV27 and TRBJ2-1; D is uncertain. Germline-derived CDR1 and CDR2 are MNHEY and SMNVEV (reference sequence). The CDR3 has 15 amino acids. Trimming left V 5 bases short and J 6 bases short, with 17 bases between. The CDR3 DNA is TGTGCCAGCAGTAGGTTTCCCCCAAACAGCAATGAGCAGTTCTTC. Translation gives CASSRFPPNSNEQFF.